This TCR beta chain was sequenced in a study of OX40 agonist ivuxolimab in advanced cancers. Study results and caveats: The antigens recognized by the expanded peripheral T cells, that is their antigen specificity, were not determined. Mean expanded clone counts were higher in CD8+ than CD4+ T cells.

Note on this clone: Its specificity is not known.

TCRdb's table, derived via immunoSEQ multiplex PCR, lists solely in-frame clones and lacks some. The sample includes more than 45,000 clones, roughly 83% seen only once; the top ten take roughly 1.2%. V was trimmed by 6 bases and J by 6 bases, leaving 16 bases between them. This CDR3 has 14 amino acids. Germline values: CDR1 MDHEN, CDR2 SYDVKM. This clonotype was sampled from an adult with an advanced solid tumor such as melanoma, head and neck, liver or kidney cancer. The genes are TRBV28 and TRBJ2-3, with D perhaps TRBD1 (7 bases). Here the sequenced sample was CD4+ or CD8+ T cells sorted from blood, taken in a trial of the OX40 agonist ivuxolimab. The CDR3 bases are TGTGCCAGCAGCCCCGCGGGACAGTTGGATACGCAGTATTTT. Amino acid sequence: CASSPAGQLDTQYF.